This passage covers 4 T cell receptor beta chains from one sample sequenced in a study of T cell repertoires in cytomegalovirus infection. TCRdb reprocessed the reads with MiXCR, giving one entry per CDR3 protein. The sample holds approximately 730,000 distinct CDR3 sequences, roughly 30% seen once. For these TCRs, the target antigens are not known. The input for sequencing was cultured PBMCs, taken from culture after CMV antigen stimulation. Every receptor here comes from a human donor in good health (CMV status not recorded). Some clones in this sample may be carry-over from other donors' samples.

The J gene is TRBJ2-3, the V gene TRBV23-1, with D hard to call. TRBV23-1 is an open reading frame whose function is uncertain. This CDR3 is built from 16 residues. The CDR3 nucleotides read TGCACCACAAATCACAGATACAGCGACATCACAGATACGCAGTATTTT. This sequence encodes CTTNHRYSDITDTQYF.

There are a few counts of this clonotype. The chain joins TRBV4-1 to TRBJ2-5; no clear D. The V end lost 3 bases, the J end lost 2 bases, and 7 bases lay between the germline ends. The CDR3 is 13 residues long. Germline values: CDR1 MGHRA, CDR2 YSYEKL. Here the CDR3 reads CASSQGWQETQYF. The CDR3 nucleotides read TGCGCCAGCAGCCAGGGTTGGCAAGAGACCCAGTACTTC.

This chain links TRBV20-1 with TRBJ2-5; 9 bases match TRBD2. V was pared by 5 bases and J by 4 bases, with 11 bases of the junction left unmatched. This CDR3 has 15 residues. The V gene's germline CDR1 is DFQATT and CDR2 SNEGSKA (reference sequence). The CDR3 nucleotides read TGCAGTGCTCCCGCGGGGGGGAGTTATCGAGAGACCCAGTACTTC. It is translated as CSAPAGGSYRETQYF.

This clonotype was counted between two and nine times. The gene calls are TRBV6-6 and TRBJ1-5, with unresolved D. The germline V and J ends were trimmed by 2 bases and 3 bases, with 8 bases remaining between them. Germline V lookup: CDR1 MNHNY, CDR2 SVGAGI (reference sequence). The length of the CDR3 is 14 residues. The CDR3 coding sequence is TGTGCCAGCAGTTACAAGCGGCACAATCAGCCCCAGCATTTT. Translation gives CASSYKRHNQPQHF.